This entry concerns a single T cell receptor beta chain. The antigen is not known. The entry originates in a study of cytomegalovirus exposure and HLA in healthy donors. Study-level points and caveats: The tendency of first-cohort TCR clusters to co-occur in the roughly 130 validation repertoires emerged from a later analysis. In vitro work confirmed that a few CMV-associated chains recognize CMV antigens.

Among the 120 or so subjects of the validation cohort, separate from the roughly 650-subject first cohort, were the donors. The CDR3 spans 15 residues. Germline CDR1 reads MGHRA; CDR2 reads YSYEKL. V was pared by 0 bases and J by 7 bases, with 10 bases between. Method: immunoSEQ multiplex PCR; TCRdb's copy keeps in-frame clones and lacks some. Among some 250,000 clones listed, around 91% were seen once. The V call is TRBV4-1, the J call TRBJ1-6; the D is unclear. The sequenced sample consisted of PBMCs. The TCR comes from a woman aged 18-29 years in good health and CMV-seronegative. The CDR3 loop is CASSQDPRGNSPLHF. The CDR3 DNA sequence: TGCGCCAGCAGCCAAGATCCCCGGGGAAATTCACCCCTCCACTTT.